Following are 20 T cell receptor beta chains from one sample sequenced in a study of T cells after posttransplantation cyclophosphamide. Assay: immunoSEQ multiplex PCR; the TCRdb copy retains only in-frame clones and omits some. The sample lists about 66,000 clones, just over 90% seen once, with 3% in the top ten. The sequenced sample was PBMCs. These receptors were collected from a woman in her twenties or thirties in good health and a related stem cell transplant donor.

CDR3 sequence (DNA): TGTGCCTGGAGTGTTGGAGGACGTGGCTACACCTTC. Protein: CAWSVGGRGYTF. J is TRBJ1-2 and V is TRBV30; D is unclear. Trimming shortened V by 0 bases and J by 7 bases, and 9 bases separated the two germline ends. This CDR3 region has 12 residues. Germline V lookup: CDR1 GTSNPN, CDR2 SVGIG (reference sequence).

This clone was picked up one time. The V gene is TRBV15, the J gene TRBJ1-1; TRBD1 matches 7 bases. Per the germline V gene, CDR1 is LNHNV and CDR2 is YYDKDF (reference sequence). Losses at the gene ends were 1 base for V and 4 bases for J; bases not matched to a gene: 6. This CDR3 is built from 15 residues. CDR3 in amino acids: CATSRVIQGSTEAFF. CDR3 in DNA: TGTGCCACCAGCAGAGTAATACAGGGGTCCACTGAAGCTTTCTTT. The whole variable domain, remainder taken from reference TRBV15 and TRBJ1-1, is DAMVIQNPRYQVTQFGKPVTLSCSQTLNHNVMYWYQQKSSQAPKLLFHYYDKDFNNEADTPDNFQSRRPNTSFCFLDIRSPGLGDTAMYLCATSRVIQGSTEAFFGQGTRLTVV.

The sample holds one count of this clone. The rearrangement joins TRBV9 to TRBJ1-3; D gene unclear. The germline CDR1 and CDR2 sequences are SGDLS and YYNGEE. Trimming shortened V by 0 bases and J by 3 bases, and 7 bases separated the two germline ends. The CDR3 is 14 residues long. Here the CDR3 reads CASSVGSIGNTIYF. DNA of the CDR3: TGTGCCAGCAGCGTAGGCTCAATTGGAAACACCATATATTTT.

The chain has TRBV19 and TRBJ2-2; D is ambiguous. V dropped 0 bases and J dropped 7 bases, with 9 bases sitting between them. The CDR3 has 14 residues. The germline V gene has CDR1 LNHDA and CDR2 SQIVND (reference sequence). The CDR3 sequence is CASSIDRARGELFF. The DNA for the CDR3 is TGTGCCAGTAGTATAGATCGCGCCCGCGGGGAGCTGTTTTTT. The full variable domain, its missing parts supplied by reference TRBV19 and TRBJ2-2, is DGGITQSPKYLFRKEGQNVTLSCEQNLNHDAMYWYRQDPGQGLRLIYYSQIVNDFQKGDIAEGYSVSREKKESFPLTVTSAQKNPTAFYLCASSIDRARGELFFGEGSRLTVL.

The CDR3 nucleotides read TGCGCCAGCAGCCAGGGGGTGGTGAGGGGGACGAACACTGAAGCTTTCTTT. As protein: CASSQGVVRGTNTEAFF. The rearrangement links TRBV4-1 to TRBJ1-1, with a possible D match to TRBD1 (6 bases). Germline V CDR1 and CDR2: MGHRA, YSYEKL. This CDR3 has 17 residues. The ends were cut back, 3 bases at V and 1 base at J, with 18 bases in the middle.

The CDR3 DNA reads as TGCGCCAGCAGTGAGTCGCAGGGGAACACTGAAGCTTTCTTT. Encoded protein: CASSESQGNTEAFF. The V call is TRBV10-1, the J call TRBJ1-1, with D perhaps TRBD1 (5 bases). This CDR3 is built from 14 residues. CDR1 is WNHNN, CDR2 SYGVQD, per germline (reference sequence). Trimming shortened V by 0 bases and J by 1 base, and 6 bases separated the two germline ends.

The gene calls are TRBV5-4 and TRBJ2-1, with D possibly matching TRBD1 (5 bases). In germline, CDR1 is SGHNT, CDR2 YYREEE (reference sequence). Deletions cut 4 bases from V and 1 base from J, with 12 bases between. The CDR3 is made up of 15 amino acids. The CDR3 here is CASSPDKGSYNEQFF. The CDR3 region has the DNA TGTGCCAGCAGCCCGGACAAGGGGTCCTACAATGAGCAGTTCTTC.

This chain joins TRBV9 and TRBJ2-6; D might be TRBD1 (6 bases). Germline CDR1 SGDLS, CDR2 YYNGEE. This CDR3 is built from 15 residues. V gave up 4 bases and J gave up 2 bases, with 10 bases separating them. CDR3 loop: CASSPRTAGANVLTF. The DNA of the CDR3 is TGTGCCAGCAGCCCCCGGACAGCTGGGGCCAACGTCCTGACTTTC.

With regard to this clone: Distinct nucleotide sequences in the sample also encode this CDR3. The gene calls are TRBV28 and TRBJ2-3; D call uncertain. V was clipped by 3 bases and J by 7 bases, with 8 bases between them. Germline-derived CDR1 and CDR2 are MDHEN and SYDVKM. The CDR3 extends over 12 amino acids. CDR3 nucleotide sequence: TGTGCCAGCAGTTTGGGTTTGAATACGCAGTATTTT. It codes for CASSLGLNTQYF.

The chain employs TRBV5-4 and TRBJ2-2, with TRBD2 as a possible D gene (7 bases). The V and J ends lost 6 bases and 6 bases respectively, with 15 bases between them. The CDR3 is made up of 14 amino acids. Germline CDR1 and CDR2: SGHNT and YYREEE (reference sequence). The CDR3 spells CASNRQAGAGELFF. CDR3 sequence (DNA): TGTGCCAGCAACAGACAGGCGGGAGCCGGGGAGCTGTTTTTT. Combining the CDR3 with reference TRBV5-4 and TRBJ2-2 gives the whole variable domain ETGVTQSPTHLIKTRGQQVTLRCSSQSGHNTVSWYQQALGQGPQFIFQYYREEENGRGNFPPRFSGLQFPNYSSELNVNALELDDSALYLCASNRQAGAGELFFGEGSRLTVL.

The chain uses TRBV4-3 and TRBJ2-3; a possible D gene is TRBD2 (6 bases). The CDR3 is made up of 15 amino acids. CDR1 LGHNA and CDR2 YSLEER come from the germline V gene. Trimming took off 4 bases at V and 3 bases at J, with 14 bases between the two ends. The CDR3 protein is CASSPSAGVTDTQYF. The CDR3 DNA reads TGCGCCAGCAGCCCCTCAGCGGGTGTGACAGATACGCAGTATTTT.

A few counts support this clone. This sequence joins TRBV27 and TRBJ1-4, with unresolved D. Deletions cut 0 bases from V and 4 bases from J, with 9 bases between. Germline values: CDR1 MNHEY, CDR2 SMNVEV (reference sequence). This CDR3 region has 15 residues. The CDR3 sequence is CASSLSPVDNEKLFF. CDR3 DNA sequence: TGTGCCAGCAGTTTATCTCCGGTTGATAATGAAAAACTGTTTTTT. Full variable domain (missing parts from reference TRBV27 and TRBJ1-4): EAQVTQNPRYLITVTGKKLTVTCSQNMNHEYMSWYRQDPGLGLRQIYYSMNVEVTDKGDVPEGYKVSRKEKRNFPLILESPSPNQTSLYFCASSLSPVDNEKLFFGSGTQLSVL.

The chain joins TRBV7-9 to TRBJ2-2, with TRBD1 matching over 10 bases. From germline, CDR1 is SEHNR and CDR2 FQNEAQ (reference sequence). The CDR3 contains 17 residues. The V gene end was trimmed by 4 bases and the J gene end by 2 bases; junction bases not matched to a gene: 7. The CDR3 bases are TGTGCCAGCAGCTCTACGGACAGGGGGGGAAACACCGGGGAGCTGTTTTTT. Translation: CASSSTDRGGNTGELFF.

The V and J genes are TRBV4-1 and TRBJ1-5; D possibly corresponds to TRBD1 (5 bases). CDR1 MGHRA and CDR2 YSYEKL come from the germline V gene. The length of the CDR3 is 15 residues. The V gene lost 3 bases and the J gene lost 7 bases, with 16 bases spanning the gap. The CDR3 DNA sequence: TGCGCCAGCAGCCAGGGGGGATTCGGGGTCCAGCCCCAGCATTTT. Amino acids: CASSQGGFGVQPQHF.

The CDR3 sequence: CASSLSGRNTEAFF. The CDR3 DNA reads as TGTGCCAGCAGTTTATCTGGGCGGAACACTGAAGCTTTCTTT. The chain recombines TRBV27 with TRBJ1-1; D ambiguous. Deletions cut 0 bases from V and 1 base from J, with 6 bases between. This CDR3 has 14 residues. Germline CDR1 MNHEY, CDR2 SMNVEV (reference sequence).

The V call is TRBV6-1, the J call TRBJ1-2; D is unresolved. The CDR3 length is 15 residues. With 1 base removed from V and 3 bases from J, the gap between germline ends came to 12 bases. The germline CDR1 and CDR2 sequences are MNHNS and SASEGT. The CDR3 region is CASSEGTGRHYGYTF. The CDR3 nucleotides are TGTGCCAGCAGTGAAGGGACGGGCCGCCACTATGGCTACACCTTC.

V and J are TRBV5-1 and TRBJ2-2, with D perhaps assigned TRBD1 or TRBD2 (5 bases each). This CDR3 has 14 residues. The germline CDR1 and CDR2 sequences are SGHRS and YFSETQ. V was clipped by 4 bases and J by 2 bases, with 9 bases between them. In DNA form, the CDR3 reads TGCGCCAGCAGCCCCGGGACCAACACCGGGGAGCTGTTTTTT. Its protein is CASSPGTNTGELFF.

This sequence joins TRBV4-1 and TRBJ2-5; 8 bases agree with TRBD2. Germline values: CDR1 MGHRA, CDR2 YSYEKL. With 4 bases clipped from V and 9 bases from J, the junction kept 16 bases outside the gene matches. The CDR3 has 16 residues. In nucleotides, the CDR3 is TGCGCCAGCAGCCCCGGGGGGGCCATCAATTTTGGGGCCCAGTACTTC. It translates to CASSPGGAINFGAQYF.

The rearrangement joins TRBV6-1 to TRBJ2-7, with D hard to call. The CDR3 sequence is 12 residues long. Germline assignment: CDR1 MNHNS and CDR2 SASEGT. Trimming pared 2 bases from V and 9 bases from J, leaving 11 bases between. The CDR3 DNA reads TGTGCCAGCAGTGAAATTTCCTCAAGGCAGTACTTC. Encoded protein: CASSEISSRQYF.

This sequence joins TRBV27 and TRBJ2-3, with TRBD1 matching 9 bases. Germline CDR1 reads MNHEY; CDR2 reads SMNVEV (reference sequence). V dropped 5 bases and J dropped 2; count of bases not matched to a gene: 11. This CDR3 is built from 17 residues. The CDR3 coding sequence is TGTGCCAGCAGTCGAACAGGGGGCAGTTTAATCACAGATACGCAGTATTTT. Encoded protein: CASSRTGGSLITDTQYF.